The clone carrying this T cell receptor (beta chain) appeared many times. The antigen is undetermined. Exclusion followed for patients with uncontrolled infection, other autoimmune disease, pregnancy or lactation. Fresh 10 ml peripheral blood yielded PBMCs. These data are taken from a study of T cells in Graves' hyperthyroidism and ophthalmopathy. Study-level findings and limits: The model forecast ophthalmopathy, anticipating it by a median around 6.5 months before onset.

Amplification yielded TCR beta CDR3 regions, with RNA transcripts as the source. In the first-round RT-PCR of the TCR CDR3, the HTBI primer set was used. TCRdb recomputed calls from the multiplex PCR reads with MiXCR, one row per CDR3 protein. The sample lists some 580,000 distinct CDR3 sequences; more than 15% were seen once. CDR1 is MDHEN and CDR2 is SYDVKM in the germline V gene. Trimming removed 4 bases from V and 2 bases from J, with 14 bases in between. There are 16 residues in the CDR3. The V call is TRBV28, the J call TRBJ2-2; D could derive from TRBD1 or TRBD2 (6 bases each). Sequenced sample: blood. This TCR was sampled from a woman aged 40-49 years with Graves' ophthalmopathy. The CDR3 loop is CASSWGAGINTGELFF. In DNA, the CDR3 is TGTGCCAGCAGTTGGGGGGCGGGAATAAACACCGGGGAGCTGTTTTTT.